The 28 T cell receptor beta chains in this list originate from one sample, sequenced in a study of cytomegalovirus exposure and HLA in healthy donors. Both 60 Vbeta primers and 13 Jbeta primers went into the PCR. Clones were read by immunoSEQ multiplex PCR, and TCRdb kept only the in-frame ones, dropping some. The sample lists some 170,000 clones, roughly 76% occurring once. Sample: PBMCs. The receptor set was obtained from a woman aged 18-29 years in good health and CMV-seropositive.

This clone appeared once. CDR3 protein: CASSQPSGDRAVNTF. The CDR3 coding sequence is TGTGCCAGCAGCCAACCCTCGGGGGACAGGGCGGTCAACACCTTC. This chain connects TRBV4-2 to TRBJ1-2, with 9 bases identical to TRBD1. The CDR3 has 15 amino acids. V shed 2 bases and J 12 bases; nucleotides not matched to a gene: 13. The germline gives CDR1 LGHNA, CDR2 YNFKEQ.

The chain's CDR3 is CASSRTGSTEAFF. As DNA, the CDR3 is TGCGCCAGCAGTCGAACAGGGTCCACTGAAGCTTTCTTT. The J gene is TRBJ1-1, the V gene TRBV4-1; maybe TRBD1 (6 bases). This CDR3 contains 13 residues. The V and J ends lost 6 bases and 4 bases respectively, with 12 bases between them. Germline lookup yields CDR1 MGHRA and CDR2 YSYEKL.

CDR3 residues: CSVEPRTVLPYGYTF. CDR3 DNA sequence: TGCAGCGTTGAACCTCGGACAGTCCTCCCTTATGGCTACACCTTC. This chain uses TRBV29-1 with TRBJ1-2; a possible D gene is TRBD1 (6 bases). The length of the CDR3 is 15 residues. From germline, CDR1 is SQVTM and CDR2 ANQGSEA. Trimming took 2 bases from V and 5 from J, leaving 18 bases between them.

The gene calls are TRBV14 and TRBJ2-3; no firm D call. The germline V and J ends were trimmed by 0 bases and 8 bases, with 15 bases remaining between them. The CDR3 contains 15 residues. The germline V gene has CDR1 SGHDN and CDR2 FVKESK. The CDR3 coding sequence is TGTGCCAGCAGCCAAGATCCGGCGAGGTCATCTACGCAGTATTTT. Translated, it gives CASSQDPARSSTQYF.

The rearrangement joins TRBV19 to TRBJ2-7; the match to TRBD1 covers 9 bases. CDR3 size: 19 residues. The V gene's germline CDR1 is LNHDA and CDR2 SQIVND (reference sequence). The V and J ends lost 5 bases and 0 bases, in that order; junction bases with no gene match: 17. The CDR3 DNA reads TGTGCCAGTAGTTTTCAAGGGGGGCAAACAGGGGGCGCCTCCTACGAGCAGTACTTC. Encoded protein: CASSFQGGQTGGASYEQYF.

The J gene is TRBJ1-6, the V gene TRBV6-4; D not resolved. Trimming removed 4 bases at V and 8 bases at J, with 9 bases between. The germline gives CDR1 MRHNA, CDR2 SNTAGT. The CDR3 runs to 13 residues. The CDR3 here is CASSAGNDSPLHF. CDR3 bases: TGTGCCAGCAGTGCGGGGAACGATTCACCCCTCCACTTT.

The chain combines TRBV7-8 with TRBJ1-5; a weak D match, TRBD1 (5 bases). The CDR3 sequence is 14 residues long. Trimming stripped 3 bases from V and 3 bases from J, with 9 bases between. CDR1 is SGHVS and CDR2 is FQNEAQ in the germline V gene. CDR3 coding DNA: TGTGCCAGCAGCTTTGACAGCTACAATCAGCCCCAGCATTTT. It is translated as CASSFDSYNQPQHF.

This clone appeared once. J is TRBJ1-4 and V is TRBV19, with 11 bases identical to TRBD1. Germline V gene lookup returns CDR1 LNHDA and CDR2 SQIVND (reference sequence). This CDR3 contains 15 residues. V was pared by 7 bases and J by 8 bases, with 9 bases of the junction left unmatched. Here the CDR3 reads CASTAWTGGEEKLFF. CDR3 in DNA: TGTGCCAGTACAGCCTGGACAGGGGGCGAGGAAAAACTGTTTTTT.

This rearrangement joins TRBV6-5 to TRBJ1-1; D is unresolved. CDR1 MNHEY and CDR2 SVGAGI come from the germline V gene. V lost 2 bases and J 11 bases, leaving 15 bases between the germline ends. The CDR3 has 13 amino acids. CDR3 nucleotide sequence: TGTGCCAGCAGTTACGCGGCTCCCCATCGGGCTTTCTTT. As protein: CASSYAAPHRAFF.

The chain carries TRBV7-6 and TRBJ1-4; D unresolved. The CDR3 is 12 residues long. V was cut by 4 bases and J by 13 bases, with 13 bases left in between. CDR1 and CDR2 (germline): SGHVS, FNYEAQ. The CDR3 bases are TGTGCCAGCAGCTCGTCGACATCCAGACTGTTTTTT. This codes for CASSSSTSRLFF.

The genes are TRBV7-8 and TRBJ1-3; 7 bases agree with TRBD1. The CDR3 covers 16 residues. V was pared by 1 base and J by 2 bases, with 5 bases of the junction left unmatched. Germline CDR1 SGHVS, CDR2 FQNEAQ. For the CDR3, the DNA is TGTGCCAGCAGCTTAGTAGCCAGGGGGACTGGAAACACCATATATTTT. This gives the protein CASSLVARGTGNTIYF. Together with reference TRBV7-8 and TRBJ1-3, the CDR3 gives the full variable domain: GAGVSQSPRYKVAKRGQDVALRCDPISGHVSLFWYQQALGQGPEFLTYFQNEAQLDKSGLPSDRFFAERPEGSVSTLKIQRTQQEDSAVYLCASSLVARGTGNTIYFGEGSWLTVV.

This clone was seen a few times. The chain uses TRBV29-1 and TRBJ1-1, with 9 bases matching TRBD1. Losses at the gene ends were 4 bases for V and 5 bases for J; bases not matched to a gene: 5. The CDR3 spans 13 residues. Germline CDR1 and CDR2: SQVTM and ANQGSEA. CDR3 nucleotide sequence: TGCAGCGTTGTGGGACAGGGAGGGACTGAAGCTTTCTTT. Its protein is CSVVGQGGTEAFF.

This clone was observed once. The V and J genes are TRBV10-3 and TRBJ2-7; 11 bases line up with TRBD1. The CDR3 loop spans 14 amino acids. Losses at the gene ends were 5 bases for V and 2 bases for J; bases not matched to a gene: 2. Looked up from germline, CDR1 is ENHRY and CDR2 is SYGVKD. CDR3: CAISPGQGAYEQYF. CDR3 sequence (DNA): TGTGCCATCAGTCCGGGACAGGGGGCCTACGAGCAGTACTTC.

The gene calls are TRBV7-2 and TRBJ1-1, with no clear D. V was pared by 3 bases and J by 3 bases, with 11 bases between. The CDR3 sequence is 14 residues long. Per germline, CDR1 SGHTA and CDR2 FQGNSA. Here the CDR3 DNA reads TGTGCCAGCAGCTTCCAGGCTGAACACACTGAAGCTTTCTTT. The encoded protein is CASSFQAEHTEAFF.

The chain recombines TRBV30 with TRBJ1-2; no reliable D call. This CDR3 contains 13 residues. The germline CDR1 and CDR2 sequences are GTSNPN and SVGIG (reference sequence). The V end lost 5 bases, the J end lost 8 bases, and 18 bases lay between the germline ends. CDR3 sequence (DNA): TGTGCCTGGTTTTCCCGAGGAATCCGAGGCTACACCTTC. It encodes CAWFSRGIRGYTF. Using reference TRBV30 and TRBJ1-2 for the parts outside the CDR3, the full variable domain is SQTIHQWPATLVQPVGSPLSLECTVEGTSNPNLYWYRQAAGRGLQLLFYSVGIGQISSEVPQNLSASRPQDRQFILSSKKLLLSDSGFYLCAWFSRGIRGYTFGSGTRLTVV.

The V gene is TRBV5-1, the J gene TRBJ2-6, with 11 bases lining up with TRBD1. CDR3 length: 19 residues. The germline V gene encodes CDR1 SGHRS and CDR2 YFSETQ. Trimming took 0 bases from V and 3 from J; bases not matched to a gene: 8. The CDR3 DNA is TGCGCCAGCAGCTTGGCCGTCGGACAGGGGGCTTATGGGGCCAACGTCCTGACTTTC. As protein: CASSLAVGQGAYGANVLTF.

The J gene is TRBJ2-1, the V gene TRBV21-1; whether TRBD2, the table's D call, matches the DNA was not checked. TRBV21-1 is a pseudogene. The CDR3 has 15 amino acids. CDR3 DNA: TGTGCCAGCTTATTGGGGGGGGATTGCTACAATGAGCAGTTCTTC. Translated, it gives CASLLGGDCYNEQFF.

The CDR3 nucleotides are TGTGCCAGCAGCCACCCCGACGCCGGGTCCCCCTACGAGCAGTACTTC. This encodes CASSHPDAGSPYEQYF. This chain links TRBV4-2 with TRBJ2-7; D call uncertain. Trimming stripped 3 bases from V and 2 bases from J, with 17 bases between. The CDR3 is made up of 16 amino acids. Germline-derived CDR1 and CDR2 are LGHNA and YNFKEQ.

V and J are TRBV30 and TRBJ1-2; no firm D call. V lost 5 bases, J lost 0 bases, and 10 bases lay in between. The germline V gene encodes CDR1 GTSNPN and CDR2 SVGIG (reference sequence). The CDR3 runs 13 residues. The CDR3 reads CAWAGSPNYGYTF. CDR3 nucleotide sequence: TGTGCCTGGGCGGGGAGTCCTAACTATGGCTACACCTTC.

This clone was observed a single time. The chain joins TRBV27 to TRBJ2-7; 7 bases are a match to TRBD1. From germline, CDR1 is MNHEY and CDR2 SMNVEV (reference sequence). V was clipped by 4 bases and J by 2 bases; unmatched bases: 8. CDR3 length equals 15 residues. DNA for the CDR3: TGTGCCAGCAGTTCGACTACAGGGGTCACCTACGAGCAGTACTTC. It codes for CASSSTTGVTYEQYF.

The chain couples TRBV20-1 to TRBJ2-3; TRBD2 might be the D (6 bases). The CDR3 length is 10 residues. V was pared by 6 bases and J by 14 bases, with 15 bases between. Germline V gives CDR1 DFQATT, CDR2 SNEGSKA (reference sequence). DNA for the CDR3: TGCAGTGCCGGGGACTCCTTGCCGTATTTT. It encodes CSAGDSLPYF.

This clone has only a few counts. The chain carries TRBV19 and TRBJ1-3; D is undetermined. Per germline, CDR1 LNHDA and CDR2 SQIVND (reference sequence). The CDR3 totals 14 residues. V was trimmed by 5 bases and J by 0 bases, leaving 8 bases between them. The CDR3 is CASSPRASGNTIYF. The DNA for the CDR3 is TGTGCCAGTAGTCCTCGAGCCTCTGGAAACACCATATATTTT.

The chain is built from TRBV18 and TRBJ1-6; D is uncertain. V was trimmed by 2 bases and J by 12 bases, leaving 8 bases between them. Germline V gene data show CDR1 as KGHSH and CDR2 as LQKENI. CDR3 length equals 12 residues. The DNA of the CDR3 is TGTGCCAGCTCACCAGGAGAGGGACCCCTCCACTTT. Its translation: CASSPGEGPLHF.

The gene calls are TRBV30 and TRBJ2-7, with 12 bases lining up with TRBD1. Trimming at V came to 1 base and at J to 7 bases, leaving 5 bases not matched to a gene. Germline V gives CDR1 GTSNPN, CDR2 SVGIG (reference sequence). The CDR3 is made up of 14 amino acids. The CDR3 nucleotides read TGTGCCTGGAGTGCGGGACAGGGGGCGAAGGAGCAGTACTTC. Its protein is CAWSAGQGAKEQYF.

The chain employs TRBV28 and TRBJ2-3; 13 nucleotides align to TRBD2. Germline V gene lookup returns CDR1 MDHEN and CDR2 SYDVKM. Losses at the gene ends were 6 bases for V and 6 bases for J; bases not matched to a gene: 9. The CDR3 spans 16 residues. The CDR3 DNA reads TGTGCCAGCAGAGAAACTAGCGGGGGGGCCCGTGATACGCAGTATTTT. Residues: CASRETSGGARDTQYF.

The J gene is TRBJ2-7, the V gene TRBV7-9, with a weak D call TRBD2 (5 bases). The CDR3 extends over 15 amino acids. With 5 bases removed from V and 3 bases from J, the gap between germline ends came to 17 bases. Germline V gene data show CDR1 as SEHNR and CDR2 as FQNEAQ (reference sequence). CDR3 DNA sequence: TGTGCCAGCAGCGCGGCCCCGGGGAAGGGCTACGAGCAGTACTTC. This gives the protein CASSAAPGKGYEQYF.

This clone has just one count. V and J are TRBV7-3 and TRBJ2-7; TRBD1 is a possible D gene (5 bases). The CDR3 is made up of 13 amino acids. The germline V and J ends were trimmed by 5 bases and 6 bases, with 14 bases remaining between them. Germline V CDR1 and CDR2: SGHTA, FQGTGA. The DNA for the CDR3 is TGTGCCAGCAGCCAAGGGGTCAACAGCGAGCAGTACTTC. Amino acids: CASSQGVNSEQYF.

CDR3 region: CAWSPGGLNRDTQYF. The CDR3 coding sequence is TGTGCCTGGAGTCCAGGGGGCTTGAACAGAGATACGCAGTATTTT. The chain carries TRBV30 and TRBJ2-3; TRBD1 matches at 8 bases. The CDR3 loop spans 15 amino acids. Trimming removed 2 bases from V and 5 bases from J; junction bases left unmatched: 9. Per the germline V gene, CDR1 is GTSNPN and CDR2 is SVGIG (reference sequence).